Shown below are 26 T cell receptor beta chains from a single sample sequenced in a study of CD8+ T cells in alopecia areata. The treatment denotes: oral pan-JAK inhibitor, 5-10 mg twice daily. The sequencing template was cDNA reverse transcribed from extracted RNA. TCRdb's table, derived via immunoSEQ multiplex PCR, lists solely in-frame clones and lacks some. Of about 210,000 clones detected, about 40% appear once; the ten largest clones hold over 2%. The source was CD4+ T cells sorted from blood, collected at approximately week 36, from a patient treated with tofacitinib. The source is a human donor with alopecia areata.

This chain links TRBV7-2 with TRBJ1-2; TRBD1 is a possible D gene (5 bases). This CDR3 has 14 amino acids. Germline CDR1 is SGHTA and CDR2 is FQGNSA. With 3 bases removed from V and 2 bases from J, the gap between germline ends came to 10 bases. The CDR3 DNA is TGTGCCAGCAGCTTGGGGGACGGGAACTATGGCTACACCTTC. It yields the protein CASSLGDGNYGYTF.

The chain is built from TRBV7-3 and TRBJ2-1; 14 nucleotides agree with TRBD2. Germline CDR1 SGHTA, CDR2 FQGTGA. The CDR3 covers 15 residues. After removal of 5 bases from V and 10 bases from J, the junction contained 7 bases not matched to a gene. The CDR3 DNA sequence: TGTGCCAGCAGCCCCGGGACTAGCGGGAGTCGCGAGCAGTTCTTC. Encoded protein: CASSPGTSGSREQFF.

The CDR3 reads CASSEAHDRKETQYF. For the CDR3, the DNA is TGTGCCAGCAGTGAAGCGCATGACAGAAAAGAGACCCAGTACTTC. The chain combines TRBV6-1 with TRBJ2-5; maybe TRBD1 (5 bases). The germline V and J ends were trimmed by 0 bases and 3 bases, with 11 bases remaining between them. Germline values: CDR1 MNHNS, CDR2 SASEGT. The CDR3 is 15 amino acids.

The V call is TRBV6-6, the J call TRBJ2-2, with D perhaps TRBD2 (5 bases). Trimming left V 5 bases short and J 7 bases short, with 17 bases between. The CDR3 contains 15 residues. In germline, CDR1 is MNHNY, CDR2 SVGAGI (reference sequence). CDR3 sequence reads: CASSRRSAGLGELFF. The CDR3 nucleotides are TGTGCCAGCAGTAGGCGCTCTGCGGGCCTCGGGGAGCTGTTTTTT.

A few counts support this clone. V gene TRBV18 combines with J gene TRBJ1-2; D not certain. Germline assignment: CDR1 KGHSH and CDR2 LQKENI. V lost 3 bases, J lost 2 bases, and 7 bases lay in between. CDR3 size: 13 residues. The chain's CDR3 is CASSPDTNYGYTF. The CDR3, as DNA: TGTGCCAGCTCACCCGACACAAACTATGGCTACACCTTC.

The chain uses TRBV6-5 and TRBJ2-5; D unresolved. V dropped 3 bases and J dropped 5 bases, with 10 bases sitting between them. The CDR3 is 13 amino acids. Germline CDR1 and CDR2: MNHEY and SVGAGI. CDR3 DNA sequence: TGTGCCAGCAGTTATCCAGGCGCGGAGACCCAGTACTTC. Amino acid sequence: CASSYPGAETQYF.

This clone was counted at least ten times. The same CDR3 can be traced to other DNA sequences in this sample. This chain uses TRBV13 with TRBJ1-2; the D is unclear. The CDR3 is 11 amino acids. CDR1 PRHDT and CDR2 FYEKMQ come from the germline V gene (reference sequence). V lost 1 base, J lost 3 bases, and 0 bases lay in between. CDR3 residues: CASSLDYGYTF. The CDR3 nucleotides read TGTGCCAGCAGCTTAGACTATGGCTACACCTTC. Drawing the rest from reference TRBV13 and TRBJ1-2, the complete variable domain is AAGVIQSPRHLIKEKRETATLKCYPIPRHDTVYWYQQGPGQDPQFLISFYEKMQSDKGSIPDRFSAQQFSDYHSELNMSSLELGDSALYFCASSLDYGYTFGSGTRLTVV.

A few counts support this clone. The chain links TRBV7-2 to TRBJ2-4; D is unresolved. From germline, CDR1 is SGHTA and CDR2 FQGNSA. The CDR3 runs 13 residues. V lost 1 base and J lost 6, with 7 bases in between. CDR3 sequence reads: CASSLGPPNIQYF. In nucleotides, the CDR3 is TGTGCCAGCAGCTTAGGTCCCCCAAACATTCAGTACTTC.

This clone has a handful of counts. The chain carries TRBV25-1 and TRBJ1-2; 7 bases line up with TRBD1. The CDR3 loop spans 15 amino acids. Germline V gene sequence: CDR1 MGHDK, CDR2 SYGVNS. The J segment lost 6 bases and the V segment lost 5 bases, leaving 12 bases of the junction unmatched. The CDR3 nucleotides read TGTGCCAGCAGTAAAAGCCAAGGGACAGTCCATGGCTACACCTTC. This translates into CASSKSQGTVHGYTF.

The rearrangement links TRBV18 to TRBJ2-7, with 7 positions matching TRBD1. Germline-derived CDR1 and CDR2 are KGHSH and LQKENI. The junction had 19 bases not matched to a gene; V was cut back by 5 bases and J by 0 bases. The CDR3 contains 19 residues. CDR3: CASSITGVRVGPSSYEQYF. The CDR3 DNA sequence: TGTGCCAGCTCAATAACAGGGGTTCGAGTCGGACCTAGCTCCTACGAGCAGTACTTC.

This clone was counted only a few times. The chain couples TRBV29-1 to TRBJ1-2; D unresolved. Per germline, CDR1 SQVTM and CDR2 ANQGSEA. Trimming took 3 bases from V and 2 from J, leaving 7 bases between them. This CDR3 spans 12 amino acids. CDR3 bases: TGCAGCGTTGACGGCGACAACTATGGCTACACCTTC. It yields the protein CSVDGDNYGYTF.

The V call is TRBV5-1, the J call TRBJ1-5, with D possibly TRBD1 on 5 matching bases. The CDR3 sequence is 13 residues long. Trimming took 4 bases from V and 6 from J, leaving 11 bases between them. Germline V gene lookup returns CDR1 SGHRS and CDR2 YFSETQ. CDR3 DNA sequence: TGCGCCAGCAGCATGACAGTCGGTCAGCCCCAGCATTTT. Amino acids: CASSMTVGQPQHF.

The chain employs TRBV7-2 and TRBJ2-2; the match to TRBD1 covers 8 bases. J gave up 6 bases and V 5 bases, and 5 bases lay outside the gene matches. This CDR3 contains 14 residues. CDR1 and CDR2 from the germline V gene are SGHTA and FQGNSA. The CDR3 loop reads CASSADRASGELFF. The CDR3 DNA follows: TGTGCCAGCAGCGCGGACAGGGCGTCCGGGGAGCTGTTTTTT.

The chain recombines TRBV29-1 with TRBJ1-2; 10 bases agree with TRBD1. Losses at the gene ends were 4 bases for V and 3 bases for J; bases not matched to a gene: 5. Per germline, CDR1 SQVTM and CDR2 ANQGSEA. The CDR3 loop spans 14 amino acids. CDR3 amino acids: CSVVRDRGDYGYTF. The CDR3 DNA follows: TGCAGCGTTGTCCGGGACAGGGGCGACTATGGCTACACCTTC. The complete variable domain, with remaining parts taken from reference TRBV29-1 and TRBJ1-2, reads SAVISQKPSRDICQRGTSLTIQCQVDSQVTMMFWYRQQPGQSLTLIATANQGSEATYESGFVIDKFPISRPNLTFSTLTVSNMSPEDSSIYLCSVVRDRGDYGYTFGSGTRLTVV.

J is TRBJ1-4 and V is TRBV7-2, with D tentatively TRBD1 (5 bases). Germline CDR1 SGHTA, CDR2 FQGNSA. CDR3 length: 15 amino acids. V lost 4 bases, J lost 8 bases, and 17 bases lay in between. CDR3 bases: TGTGCCAGCAGCTCCCTGGGGGAACGCGGCGAAAAACTGTTTTTT. Its protein product is CASSSLGERGEKLFF. Full variable domain (missing parts from reference TRBV7-2 and TRBJ1-4): GAGVSQSPSNKVTEKGKDVELRCDPISGHTALYWYRQSLGQGLEFLIYFQGNSAPDKSGLPSDRFSAERTGGSVSTLTIQRTQQEDSAVYLCASSSLGERGEKLFFGSGTQLSVL.

This clone was observed a few times. V and J are TRBV2 and TRBJ1-1, with 8 nucleotides matching TRBD1. Germline CDR1 and CDR2: SNHLY and FYNNEI. J gave up 3 bases and V 5 bases, and 5 bases lay outside the gene matches. This CDR3 has 14 amino acids. The CDR3 coding sequence is TGTGCCAGCAGTCGGGACAGGAGCTACACTGAAGCTTTCTTT. Encoded protein: CASSRDRSYTEAFF.

This clone was detected only a few times. Different DNA sequences within this sample yield the same CDR3. The chain has TRBV5-1 and TRBJ2-1; D uncertain. The CDR3 length is 11 residues. Germline V lookup: CDR1 SGHRS, CDR2 YFSETQ. Trimming pared 0 bases from V and 9 bases from J, leaving 4 bases between. Written as DNA, the CDR3 is TGCGCCAGCAGCTTGGCCGGTGAGCAGTTCTTC. Residues: CASSLAGEQFF.

This clone has just a few counts. The chain couples TRBV18 to TRBJ2-7; the match to TRBD2 covers 8 bases. Germline lookup yields CDR1 KGHSH and CDR2 LQKENI. CDR3 length: 16 amino acids. Trimming cost V 1 base and J 0 bases; bases outside gene matches: 5. The CDR3 DNA reads TGTGCCAGCTCACCACTAAGCGGGAGCGTCTCCTACGAGCAGTACTTC. Protein: CASSPLSGSVSYEQYF.

The CDR3 DNA reads as TGTGCCAGCGGGTACAGGGGGCGAGGGCAAGAGACCCAGTACTTC. The encoded protein is CASGYRGRGQETQYF. The V gene is TRBV6-5, the J gene TRBJ2-5, with TRBD1 identical over 9 bases. After removal of 8 bases from V and 2 bases from J, the junction contained 9 bases not matched to a gene. Germline CDR1 is MNHEY and CDR2 is SVGAGI. The CDR3 covers 15 residues.

The gene calls are TRBV29-1 and TRBJ2-7; 12 positions agree with TRBD2. CDR3 size: 13 residues. Germline CDR1 reads SQVTM; CDR2 reads ANQGSEA. V dropped 3 bases and J dropped 6; count of bases not matched to a gene: 3. The CDR3 region is CSVETSGSSEQYF. Written as DNA, the CDR3 is TGCAGCGTTGAGACTAGCGGGAGCAGCGAGCAGTACTTC.

The chain links TRBV28 to TRBJ2-3, with TRBD1 matching 8 bases. The CDR3 runs to 13 residues. Trimming at V came to 6 bases and at J to 14 bases, leaving 13 bases not matched to a gene. CDR1 and CDR2 from the germline V gene are MDHEN and SYDVKM. The CDR3 sequence is CASSPPVGTGGYF. The CDR3 nucleotides read TGTGCCAGCAGCCCCCCGGTGGGGACAGGCGGGTATTTT.

This clone was counted between two and nine times. V usage is TRBV29-1 and J usage is TRBJ1-1, with D maybe TRBD1 (6 bases). Looked up from germline, CDR1 is SQVTM and CDR2 is ANQGSEA. Trimming took 6 bases from V and 6 from J, leaving 14 bases between them. The CDR3 covers 12 residues. In nucleotides, the CDR3 is TGCAGCGTCGGGCGGGGGGCCTCTGAAGCTTTCTTT. Its translation is CSVGRGASEAFF.

This clone is a singleton in its sample. V and J are TRBV5-4 and TRBJ2-1; D is undetermined. The ends were cut back, 1 base at V and 4 bases at J, with 9 bases in the middle. CDR1 is SGHNT and CDR2 is YYREEE in the germline V gene (reference sequence). This CDR3 contains 14 residues. The CDR3 DNA is TGTGCCAGCAGCTTGACTGGTGATTACAATGAGCAGTTCTTC. Residues: CASSLTGDYNEQFF.

This clone was detected a few times. V usage is TRBV6-6 and J usage is TRBJ1-2, with 10 bases fitting TRBD1. This CDR3 region has 15 residues. In germline, CDR1 is MNHNY, CDR2 SVGAGI (reference sequence). J was trimmed by 5 bases and V by 5 bases; bases with no gene match: 8. The CDR3 sequence: CASSNRGQGLYGYTF. The CDR3 DNA is TGTGCCAGCAGTAACCGGGGACAGGGGCTTTATGGCTACACCTTC.

This clone was seen a few times. The chain links TRBV29-1 to TRBJ2-7; TRBD1 aligns across 7 bases. With V trimmed by 7 bases and J by 4 bases, 10 bases remained unmatched. The CDR3 loop spans 13 amino acids. Germline values: CDR1 SQVTM, CDR2 ANQGSEA. The CDR3 sequence is CSAGDRVGYEQYF. CDR3 nucleotides: TGCAGCGCCGGAGACAGGGTGGGTTACGAGCAGTACTTC.

This clone was seen many times. This sequence joins TRBV7-8 and TRBJ2-1; possible D gene TRBD2, 6 bases. This CDR3 is 17 amino acids long. V dropped 2 bases and J dropped 0 bases, with 14 bases sitting between them. CDR1 SGHVS and CDR2 FQNEAQ come from the germline V gene. The chain's CDR3 is CASSLRVAEYSYNEQFF. The CDR3 nucleotides are TGTGCCAGCAGCTTAAGGGTAGCGGAGTACTCCTACAATGAGCAGTTCTTC.